This T cell receptor (beta chain) was identified during a study of response to subunit inactivated influenza vaccine. One entry per CDR3 protein results from TCRdb running MiXCR on the RT-PCR reads. The data hold 170,000 or so distinct CDR3 sequences, with around 11% observed a single time. CDR1 and CDR2 (germline): MGHRA, YSYEKL. The CDR3 runs to 15 residues. V was trimmed by 2 bases and J by 1 base, leaving 11 bases between them. There are a few counts of this clonotype. Its cognate antigen is unknown. Study-level results: The study's authors posited that every seasonal influenza vaccination enlists few new T cells.

The clonotype comes from a man between 45 and 75 years old who received an inactivated influenza vaccine. This specimen was CD8+ T cells sorted from PBMCs, taken around 25 months after vaccination. This chain uses TRBV4-1 with TRBJ1-1; D not resolved. The CDR3 bases are TGCGCCAGCAGCCAAATCGGTACAGCGAACACTGAAGCTTTCTTT. Residues: CASSQIGTANTEAFF.